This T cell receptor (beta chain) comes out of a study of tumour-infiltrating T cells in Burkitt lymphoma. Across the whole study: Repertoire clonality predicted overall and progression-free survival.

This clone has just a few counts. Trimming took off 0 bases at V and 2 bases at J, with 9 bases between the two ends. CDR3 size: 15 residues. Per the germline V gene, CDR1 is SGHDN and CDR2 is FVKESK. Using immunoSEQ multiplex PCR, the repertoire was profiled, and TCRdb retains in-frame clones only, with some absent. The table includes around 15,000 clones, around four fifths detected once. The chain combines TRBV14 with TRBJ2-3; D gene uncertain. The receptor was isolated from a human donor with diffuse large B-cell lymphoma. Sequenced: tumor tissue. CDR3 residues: CASSQDPRFTDTQYF. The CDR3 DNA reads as TGTGCCAGCAGCCAAGATCCACGGTTCACAGATACGCAGTATTTT.